Described below is a single TCR beta chain sequence and its context. Its antigen is undetermined. Data came from immunoSEQ multiplex PCR; TCRdb stores just in-frame clones and leaves some out. The data hold about 2.4 million clones, with roughly 93% observed a single time. This specimen belongs to a study of shared clonotypes between healthy human individuals. Overall study results and limits: Researchers found naive subsets generally carried larger estimated richness than memory subsets. Investigators collected only blood, and repertoires in tissues likely differ. Limitation of the genetic and exposure-history diversity represented came from the few donors.

This CDR3 is built from 17 residues. Germline CDR1 MDHEN, CDR2 SYDVKM. The V gene lost 3 bases and the J gene lost 2 bases, with 19 bases spanning the gap. The gene calls are TRBV28 and TRBJ1-1; D possibly corresponds to TRBD1 (5 bases). The source material was naive CD4+ T cells from PBMCs. Subset defined: CD45RA+ positively selected. The sequence was collected from a man between 18 and 35 years old in good health. Some clones in this sample may be carry-over from other donors' samples. The CDR3 reads CASSFGRWGVDNTEAFF. The CDR3 DNA reads TGTGCCAGCAGTTTCGGGCGTTGGGGCGTGGACAACACTGAAGCTTTCTTT. The full variable domain, rest sourced from reference TRBV28 and TRBJ1-1, is DVKVTQSSRYLVKRTGEKVFLECVQDMDHENMFWYRQDPGLGLRLIYFSYDVKMKEKGDIPEGYSVSREKKERFSLILESASTNQTSMYLCASSFGRWGVDNTEAFFGQGTRLTVV.